The 9 T cell receptor beta chains below come from one sample, sequenced in a study of blood T cell repertoires in COVID-19. Here immunoSEQ multiplex PCR was the method, and the copy in TCRdb shows in-frame clones only, minus some. Of fewer than 350,000 clones detected, roughly 93% appear once; the ten largest clones hold 2% to 2.5%. Sequenced material: PBMCs or T cells enriched from blood (not recorded which). Source of these receptors: a woman in her thirties or forties with acute COVID-19.

V gene TRBV19 combines with J gene TRBJ2-1; 10 nucleotides match TRBD2. Germline values: CDR1 LNHDA, CDR2 SQIVND (reference sequence). V shed 6 bases and J 7 bases; nucleotides not matched to a gene: 12. The CDR3 runs to 16 residues. The CDR3 sequence is CASSTPRSGGWNEQFF. The CDR3 nucleotides are TGTGCCAGTAGCACCCCCCGTAGCGGGGGGTGGAATGAGCAGTTCTTC.

The chain uses TRBV7-2 and TRBJ2-7, with 9 positions matching TRBD1. From germline, CDR1 is SGHTA and CDR2 FQGNSA. The J segment lost 5 bases and the V segment lost 3 bases, leaving 8 bases of the junction unmatched. CDR3 size: 15 residues. The CDR3, as DNA: TGTGCCAGCAGCTTGCTATCGGGACAGGGAAACGAGCAGTACTTC. Amino acids: CASSLLSGQGNEQYF.

The chain has TRBV5-1 and TRBJ1-3; 8 bases map to TRBD1. The germline V gene has CDR1 SGHRS and CDR2 YFSETQ. The junction had 8 bases not matched to a gene; V was cut back by 0 bases and J by 9 bases. The CDR3 sequence is 15 residues long. CDR3 in amino acids: CASSLETTGAGTIYF. The CDR3, as DNA: TGCGCCAGCAGCTTGGAGACGACAGGGGCCGGCACCATATATTTT.

The V and J genes are TRBV7-8 and TRBJ1-5; 11 bases fit TRBD1. Germline loops: CDR1 SGHVS, CDR2 FQNEAQ. This CDR3 has 17 residues. J lost 3 bases, V lost 5 bases, and 9 bases had no gene match. The CDR3 DNA reads as TGTGCCAGCAGCCTTCCGGGACAGGGGGTAGACAATCAGCCCCAGCATTTT. Its protein product is CASSLPGQGVDNQPQHF.

The V gene is TRBV7-2, the J gene TRBJ1-1; 8 positions match TRBD1. After removal of 3 bases from V and 9 bases from J, the junction contained 9 bases not matched to a gene. Germline lookup yields CDR1 SGHTA and CDR2 FQGNSA. The CDR3 runs to 14 residues. This CDR3 is CASSLAGGIPQAFF. The CDR3 nucleotides are TGTGCCAGCAGCTTGGCAGGGGGCATTCCGCAAGCTTTCTTT.

The chain uses TRBV19 and TRBJ1-2, with TRBD1 identical over 10 bases. This CDR3 region has 14 residues. Trimming cost V 3 bases and J 7 bases; bases outside gene matches: 5. Per germline, CDR1 LNHDA and CDR2 SQIVND (reference sequence). This chain's CDR3 is CASSIPGQGSGYTF. CDR3 sequence (DNA): TGTGCCAGTAGTATCCCGGGACAGGGGTCTGGCTACACCTTC.

The V gene is TRBV7-8, the J gene TRBJ1-5, with D maybe TRBD1 (5 bases). Trimming took off 2 bases at V and 3 bases at J, with 17 bases between the two ends. The CDR3 spans 17 residues. Germline lookup yields CDR1 SGHVS and CDR2 FQNEAQ. Here the CDR3 reads CASSLRAGSTLNQPQHF. As DNA, the CDR3 is TGTGCCAGCAGCTTAAGGGCAGGGTCTACTCTCAATCAGCCCCAGCATTTT.

This chain connects TRBV2 to TRBJ2-5, with 11 bases lining up with TRBD2. V trimming: 8 bases; J trimming: 1 base; junction bases outside the gene matches: 21. This CDR3 is built from 20 residues. Germline V gives CDR1 SNHLY, CDR2 FYNNEI. CDR3: CASGGPTGRLAGGPQETQYF. CDR3 DNA sequence: TGTGCCAGCGGTGGGCCAACGGGGAGGCTAGCGGGAGGCCCCCAAGAGACCCAGTACTTC.

This clone appeared a single time. The V and J genes are TRBV24-1 and TRBJ2-3, with D possibly TRBD1 on 6 matching bases. This CDR3 has 16 amino acids. Germline V gives CDR1 KGHDR, CDR2 SFDVKD. Between the trimmed V and J ends, which lost 4 bases and 4 bases, there was a span of 17 bases. CDR3 DNA sequence: TGTGCCACCAGTGACCGCGGACAGCTAAAGGCAGATACGCAGTATTTT. Translated: CATSDRGQLKADTQYF.